This entry describes one TCR beta chain. Its cognate antigen is unknown. The data are from a study of siplizumab effects on memory and regulatory T cells. General observations from the study: Naive T cells were seen as more diverse than memory cells and as major alloresponse contributors. Siplizumab produced a significant drop in alloreactive sequences attributable to unstimulated CD4+ memory cells.

Here immunoSEQ multiplex PCR was the method, and the copy in TCRdb shows in-frame clones only, minus some. This table has about 87,000 clones, around 90% appearing once. The source is a human donor in good health. The sequencing input was CD4+ T cells sorted from blood.

CDR3 coding DNA: TGCGCCAGCAGCCCGCAGGGGAACACTGAAGCTTTCTTT. Translation: CASSPQGNTEAFF. J is TRBJ1-1 and V is TRBV5-1, with TRBD1 as a possible D gene (5 bases). The germline V gene has CDR1 SGHRS and CDR2 YFSETQ. V was pared by 4 bases and J by 1 base, with 8 bases between. This CDR3 is 13 amino acids long.